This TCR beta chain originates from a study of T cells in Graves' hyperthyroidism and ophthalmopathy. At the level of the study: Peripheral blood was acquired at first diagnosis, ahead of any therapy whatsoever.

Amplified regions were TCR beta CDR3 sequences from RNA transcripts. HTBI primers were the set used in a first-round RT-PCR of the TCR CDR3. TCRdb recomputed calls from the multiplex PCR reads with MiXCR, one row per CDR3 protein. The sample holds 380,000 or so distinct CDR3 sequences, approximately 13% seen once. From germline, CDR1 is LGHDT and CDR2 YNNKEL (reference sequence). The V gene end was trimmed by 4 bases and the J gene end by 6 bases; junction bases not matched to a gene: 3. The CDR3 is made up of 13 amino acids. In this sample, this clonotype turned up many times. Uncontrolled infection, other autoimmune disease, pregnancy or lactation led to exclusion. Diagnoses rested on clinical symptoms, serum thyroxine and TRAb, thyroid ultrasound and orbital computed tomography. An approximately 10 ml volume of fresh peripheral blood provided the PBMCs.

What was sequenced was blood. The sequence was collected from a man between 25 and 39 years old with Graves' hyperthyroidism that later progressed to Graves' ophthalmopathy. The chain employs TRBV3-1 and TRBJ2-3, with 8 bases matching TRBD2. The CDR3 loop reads CASSPGTRDTQYF. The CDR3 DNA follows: TGTGCCAGCAGCCCCGGGACTAGGGATACGCAGTATTTT.